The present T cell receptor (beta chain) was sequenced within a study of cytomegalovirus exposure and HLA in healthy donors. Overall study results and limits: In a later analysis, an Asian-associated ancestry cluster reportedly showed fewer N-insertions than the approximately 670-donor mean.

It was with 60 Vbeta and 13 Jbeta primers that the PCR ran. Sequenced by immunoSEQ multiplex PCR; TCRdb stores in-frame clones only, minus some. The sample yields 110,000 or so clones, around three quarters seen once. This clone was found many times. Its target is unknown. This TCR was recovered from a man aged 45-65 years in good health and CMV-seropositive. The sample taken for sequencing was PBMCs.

CDR3 protein: CASSLEGAGDKLFF. CDR3 DNA sequence: TGTGCCAGCAGCTTGGAGGGGGCAGGCGATAAACTGTTTTTT. This chain connects TRBV5-4 to TRBJ1-4; TRBD1 matches 7 bases. This CDR3 is built from 14 residues. Germline V lookup: CDR1 SGHNT, CDR2 YYREEE (reference sequence). V gave up 0 bases and J gave up 11 bases; unmatched junction bases: 7.